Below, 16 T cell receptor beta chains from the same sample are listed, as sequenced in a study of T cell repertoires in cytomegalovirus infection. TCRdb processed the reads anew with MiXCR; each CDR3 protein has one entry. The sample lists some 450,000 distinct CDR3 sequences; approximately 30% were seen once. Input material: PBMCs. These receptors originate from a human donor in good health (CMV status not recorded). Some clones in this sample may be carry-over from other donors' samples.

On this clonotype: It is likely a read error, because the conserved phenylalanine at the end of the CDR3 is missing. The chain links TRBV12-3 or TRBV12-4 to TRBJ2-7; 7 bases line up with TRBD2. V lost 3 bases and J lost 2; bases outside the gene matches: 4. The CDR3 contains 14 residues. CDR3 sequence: CASSFSGLPYEQYL. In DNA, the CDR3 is TGTGCCAGCAGTTTTAGCGGGCTTCCCTACGAGCAGTACTTA.

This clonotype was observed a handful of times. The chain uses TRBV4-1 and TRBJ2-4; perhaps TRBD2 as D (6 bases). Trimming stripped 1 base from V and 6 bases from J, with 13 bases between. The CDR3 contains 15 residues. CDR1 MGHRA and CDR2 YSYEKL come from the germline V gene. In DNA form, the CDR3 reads TGCGCCAGCAGCCAAGCCCCAGCGGGCTCAAACATTCAGTACTTC. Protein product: CASSQAPAGSNIQYF.

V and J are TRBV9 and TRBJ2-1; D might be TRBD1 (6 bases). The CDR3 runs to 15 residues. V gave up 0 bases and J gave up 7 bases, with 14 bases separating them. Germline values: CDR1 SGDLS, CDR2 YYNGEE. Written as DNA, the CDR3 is TGTGCCAGCAGCGTAGCCGGCGCCAGGGGTAATGAGCAGTTCTTC. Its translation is CASSVAGARGNEQFF.

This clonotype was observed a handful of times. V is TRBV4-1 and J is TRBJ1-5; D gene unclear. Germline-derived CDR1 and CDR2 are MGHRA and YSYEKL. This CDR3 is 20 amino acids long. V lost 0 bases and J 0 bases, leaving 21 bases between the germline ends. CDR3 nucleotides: TGCGCCAGCAGCCAAGAATCGGGAGTTGAGTACCCTAATAGCAATCAGCCCCAGCATTTT. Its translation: CASSQESGVEYPNSNQPQHF.

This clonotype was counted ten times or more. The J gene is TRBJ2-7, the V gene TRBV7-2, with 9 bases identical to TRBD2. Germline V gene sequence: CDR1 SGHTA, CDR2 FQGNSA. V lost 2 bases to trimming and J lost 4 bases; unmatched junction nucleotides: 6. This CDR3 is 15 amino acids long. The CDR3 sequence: CASSLNSGGRYEQYF. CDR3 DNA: TGTGCCAGCAGCTTAAATAGCGGGGGACGTTACGAGCAGTACTTC.

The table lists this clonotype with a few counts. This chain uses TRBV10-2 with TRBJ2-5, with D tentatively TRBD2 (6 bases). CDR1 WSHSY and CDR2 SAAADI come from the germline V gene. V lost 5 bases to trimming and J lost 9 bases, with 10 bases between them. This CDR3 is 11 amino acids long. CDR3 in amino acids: CASSSGEAQYF. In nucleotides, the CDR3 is TGCGCCAGCAGTAGTGGGGAGGCCCAGTACTTC.

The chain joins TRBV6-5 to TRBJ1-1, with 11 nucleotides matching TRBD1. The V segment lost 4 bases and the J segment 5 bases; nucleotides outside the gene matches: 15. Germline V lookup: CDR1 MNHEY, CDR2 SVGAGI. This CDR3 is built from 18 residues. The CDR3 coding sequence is TGTGCCAGCAGTTCCCGAAGGACAGGGGGCTTGGGTGGAACTGAAGCTTTCTTT. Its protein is CASSSRRTGGLGGTEAFF.

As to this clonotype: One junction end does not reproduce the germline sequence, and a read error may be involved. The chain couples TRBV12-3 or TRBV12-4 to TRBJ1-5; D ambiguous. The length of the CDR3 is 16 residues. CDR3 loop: CASRLSRGWFNQPQHF. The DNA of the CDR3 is TGTGCCAGCCGTTTATCGCGGGGTTGGTTCAATCAGCCCCAGCATTTT.

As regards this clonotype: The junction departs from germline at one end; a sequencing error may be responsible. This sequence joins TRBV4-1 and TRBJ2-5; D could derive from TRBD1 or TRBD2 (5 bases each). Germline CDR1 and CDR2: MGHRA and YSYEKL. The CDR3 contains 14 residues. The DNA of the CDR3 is TGCGCCAGCCTCCAAGGGCCAAGTCTCGGGACCCCGTACTTC. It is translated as CASLQGPSLGTPYF.

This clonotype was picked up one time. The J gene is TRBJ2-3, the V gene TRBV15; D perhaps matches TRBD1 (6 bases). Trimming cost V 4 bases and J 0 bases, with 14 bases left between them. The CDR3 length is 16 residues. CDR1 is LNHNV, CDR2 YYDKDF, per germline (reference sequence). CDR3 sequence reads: CATSTSRTGSTDTQYF. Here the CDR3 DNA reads TGTGCCACCAGCACCTCAAGAACAGGGAGCACAGATACGCAGTATTTT.

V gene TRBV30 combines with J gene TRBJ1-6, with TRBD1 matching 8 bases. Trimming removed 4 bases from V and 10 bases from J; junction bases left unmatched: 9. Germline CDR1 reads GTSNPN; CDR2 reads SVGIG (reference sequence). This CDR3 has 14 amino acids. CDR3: CAWTGQGGKSPLHF. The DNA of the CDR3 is TGTGCCTGGACAGGACAGGGCGGCAAGTCACCCCTCCACTTT. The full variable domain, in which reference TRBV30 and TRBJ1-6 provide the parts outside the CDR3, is SQTIHQWPATLVQPVGSPLSLECTVEGTSNPNLYWYRQAAGRGLQLLFYSVGIGQISSEVPQNLSASRPQDRQFILSSKKLLLSDSGFYLCAWTGQGGKSPLHFGNGTRLTVT.

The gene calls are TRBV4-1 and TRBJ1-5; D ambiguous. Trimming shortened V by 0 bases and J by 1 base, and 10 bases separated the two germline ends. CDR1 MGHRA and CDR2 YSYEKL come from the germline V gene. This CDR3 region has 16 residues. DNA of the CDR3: TGCGCCAGCAGCCAAGATCGGGGTGCCAGCAATCAGCCCCAGCATTTT. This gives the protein CASSQDRGASNQPQHF.

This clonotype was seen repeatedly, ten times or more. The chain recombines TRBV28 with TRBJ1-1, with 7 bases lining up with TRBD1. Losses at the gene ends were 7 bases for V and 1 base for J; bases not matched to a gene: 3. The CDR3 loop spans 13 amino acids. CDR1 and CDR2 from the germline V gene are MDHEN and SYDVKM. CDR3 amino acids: CASKEGANTEAFF. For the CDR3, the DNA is TGTGCCAGCAAGGAGGGGGCGAACACTGAAGCTTTCTTT. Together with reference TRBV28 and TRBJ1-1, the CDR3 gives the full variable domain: DVKVTQSSRYLVKRTGEKVFLECVQDMDHENMFWYRQDPGLGLRLIYFSYDVKMKEKGDIPEGYSVSREKKERFSLILESASTNQTSMYLCASKEGANTEAFFGQGTRLTVV.

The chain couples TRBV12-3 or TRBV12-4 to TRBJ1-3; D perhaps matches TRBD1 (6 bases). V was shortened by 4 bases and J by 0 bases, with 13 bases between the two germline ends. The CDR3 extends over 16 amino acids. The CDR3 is CASSSNRDNSGNTIYF. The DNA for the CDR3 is TGTGCCAGCAGTTCAAACCGGGACAACTCTGGAAACACCATATATTTT.

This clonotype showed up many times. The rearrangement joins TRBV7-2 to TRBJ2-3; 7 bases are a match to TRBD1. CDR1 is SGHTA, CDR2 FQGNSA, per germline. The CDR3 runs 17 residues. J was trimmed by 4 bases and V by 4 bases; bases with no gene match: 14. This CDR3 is CASSSTPTGYGADTQYF. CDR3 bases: TGTGCCAGCAGCTCAACACCGACAGGGTATGGGGCAGATACGCAGTATTTT. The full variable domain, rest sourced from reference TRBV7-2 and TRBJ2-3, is GAGVSQSPSNKVTEKGKDVELRCDPISGHTALYWYRQSLGQGLEFLIYFQGNSAPDKSGLPSDRFSAERTGGSVSTLTIQRTQQEDSAVYLCASSSTPTGYGADTQYFGPGTRLTVL.

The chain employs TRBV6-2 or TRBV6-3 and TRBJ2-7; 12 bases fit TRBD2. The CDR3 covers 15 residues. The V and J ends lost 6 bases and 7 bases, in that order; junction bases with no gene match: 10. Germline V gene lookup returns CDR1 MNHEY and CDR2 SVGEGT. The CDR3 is CASRRLAGEPGEQYF. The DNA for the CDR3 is TGTGCCAGCAGAAGACTAGCGGGGGAACCCGGGGAGCAGTACTTC.